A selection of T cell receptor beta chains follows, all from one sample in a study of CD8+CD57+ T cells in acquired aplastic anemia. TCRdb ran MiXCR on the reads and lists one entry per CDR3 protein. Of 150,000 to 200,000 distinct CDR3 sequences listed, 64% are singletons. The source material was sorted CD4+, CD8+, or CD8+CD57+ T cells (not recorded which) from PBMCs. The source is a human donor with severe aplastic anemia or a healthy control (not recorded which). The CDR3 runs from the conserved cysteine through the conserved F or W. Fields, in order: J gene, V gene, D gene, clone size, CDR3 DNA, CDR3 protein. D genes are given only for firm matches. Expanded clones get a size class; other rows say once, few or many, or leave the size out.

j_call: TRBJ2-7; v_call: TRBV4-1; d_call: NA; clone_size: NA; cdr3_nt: TGTGCCAGCAGCCAGTTCGGGGAAAGGGGCTACGAGCAGTACTTC; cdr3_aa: CASSQFGERGYEQYF
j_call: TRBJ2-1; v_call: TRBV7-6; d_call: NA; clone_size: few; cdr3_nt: TGTGCCAGCAGCCTAGGACACAACAATGAGCAGTTCTTC; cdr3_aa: CASSLGHNNEQFF
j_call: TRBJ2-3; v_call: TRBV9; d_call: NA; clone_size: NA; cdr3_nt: TGTGCCAGCAGCGTAGATTTCCTGTCTGATACGCAGTATTTT; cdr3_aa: CASSVDFLSDTQYF
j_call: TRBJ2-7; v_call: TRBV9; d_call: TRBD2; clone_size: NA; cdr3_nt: TGTGCCAGCAGCCCCCGGGTAGCGGGGGGGCCTTCAGGCGAGCAGTACTTC; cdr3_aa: CASSPRVAGGPSGEQYF
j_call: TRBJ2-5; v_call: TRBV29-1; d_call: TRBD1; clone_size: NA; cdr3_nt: TGCAGCGTTTGGGGGACAGCCACAGAGACCCACTACTTC; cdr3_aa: CSVWGTATETHYF
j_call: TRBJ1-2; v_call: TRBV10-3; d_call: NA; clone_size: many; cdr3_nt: TGTGCCATCAGTGAAGAGGAAGGGGGGTTTCTTGGCTACACCTTC; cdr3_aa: CAISEEEGGFLGYTF
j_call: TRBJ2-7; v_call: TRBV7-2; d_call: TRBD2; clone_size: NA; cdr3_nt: TGTGCCAGCAGCGTAGCGGGGTCCCGGTACGAGCAGTACTTC; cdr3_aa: CASSVAGSRYEQYF
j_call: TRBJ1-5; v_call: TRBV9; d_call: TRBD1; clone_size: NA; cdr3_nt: TGTGCCAGCAGCGGATGGACAGGCGGCCAGCCCCAGCATTTT; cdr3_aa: CASSGWTGGQPQHF
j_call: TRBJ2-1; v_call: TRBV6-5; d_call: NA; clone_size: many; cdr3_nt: TGTGCCAGCATAAGAGGCAATGAGCAGTTCTTC; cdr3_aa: CASIRGNEQFF
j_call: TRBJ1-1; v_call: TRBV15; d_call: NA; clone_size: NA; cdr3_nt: TGTGCCACCAGCAGAGTAAGAAGCACCGAAGCTTTCTTT; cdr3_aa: CATSRVRSTEAFF
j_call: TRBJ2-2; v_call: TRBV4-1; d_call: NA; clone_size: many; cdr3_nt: TGCGCCAGCAGCCAATATGAGGTCGGGGACACCGGGGAGCTGTTTTTT; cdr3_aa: CASSQYEVGDTGELFF
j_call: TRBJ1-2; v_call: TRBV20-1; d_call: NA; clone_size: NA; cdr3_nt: TGCAGTGCTAGAGATCCTCAAGATCTCGGTGGCTACACCTTC; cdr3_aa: CSARDPQDLGGYTF
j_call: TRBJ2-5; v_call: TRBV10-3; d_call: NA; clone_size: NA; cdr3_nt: TGTGCCATCAGTGAGTCCGGACTAGGGGGTGAGGACTTC; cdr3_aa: CAISESGLGGEDF
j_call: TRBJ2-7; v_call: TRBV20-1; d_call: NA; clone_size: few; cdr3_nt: TGCAGTGCTAGAGAGCACACCTCCTACGAGCAGTACTTC; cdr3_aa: CSAREHTSYEQYF
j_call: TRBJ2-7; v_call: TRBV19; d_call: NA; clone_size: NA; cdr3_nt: TGTGCCAGTAGTATGGGGATCGACTCCTACGAGCAGTACTTC; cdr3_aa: CASSMGIDSYEQYF
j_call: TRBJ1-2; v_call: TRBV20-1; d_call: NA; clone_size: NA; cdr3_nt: TGCAGTGATCGAAGTTTCCAGGGAGCCTATGGCTTCACCTTC; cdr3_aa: CSDRSFQGAYGFTF
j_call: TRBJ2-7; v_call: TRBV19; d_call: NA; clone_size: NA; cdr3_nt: TGTGCCAGTAGTGTCACCGGGGCTCGGTCCTACGAGCAGTACTTC; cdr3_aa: CASSVTGARSYEQYF
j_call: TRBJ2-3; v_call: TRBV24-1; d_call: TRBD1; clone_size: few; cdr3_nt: TGTGCCACCATGCGGACAGGGAACACAGATACGCAGTATTTT; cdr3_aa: CATMRTGNTDTQYF
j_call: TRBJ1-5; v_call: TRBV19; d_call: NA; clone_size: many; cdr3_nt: TGTGCCAGTAGTGACGGGTTTGACCAGCATTTT; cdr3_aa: CASSDGFDQHF
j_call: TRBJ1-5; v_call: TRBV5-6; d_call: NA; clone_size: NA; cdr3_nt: TGTGCCAGCAGCTTGGAGGGTGACAGCGGCAATCAGCCCCAGCATTTT; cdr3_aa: CASSLEGDSGNQPQHF
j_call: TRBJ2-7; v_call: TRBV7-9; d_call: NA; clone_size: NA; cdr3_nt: TGTGCCAGCAGCCATTCCAGGGTGGGAACCTACGAGCAGTACTTC; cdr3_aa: CASSHSRVGTYEQYF
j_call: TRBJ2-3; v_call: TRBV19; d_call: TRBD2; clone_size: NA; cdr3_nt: TGTGCCAGTAGTCCGGCTGGACTAGCGGGGGGCAGGGATACGCAGTATTTT; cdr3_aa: CASSPAGLAGGRDTQYF
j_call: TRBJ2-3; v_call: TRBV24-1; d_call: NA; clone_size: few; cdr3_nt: TGTGCCACCAGTGGACCGGGGGTTAGCACAGATACGCAGTATTTT; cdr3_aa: CATSGPGVSTDTQYF
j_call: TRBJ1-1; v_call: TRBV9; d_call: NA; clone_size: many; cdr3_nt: TGTGCCAGCAGCAAGGGGAGCCAGACACAAGCTTTCTTT; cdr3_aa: CASSKGSQTQAFF
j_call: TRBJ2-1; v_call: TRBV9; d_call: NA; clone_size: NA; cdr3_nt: TGTGCCAGCAGCCTAGGGGAAGGCGCGGGATACAATGAGCAGCTCTTC; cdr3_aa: CASSLGEGAGYNEQLF
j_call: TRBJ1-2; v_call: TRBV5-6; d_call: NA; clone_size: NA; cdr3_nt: TGTGCCAGCAGCTCCAGCTATGGGTCGGGGATTCCACTCTATGGCTACACCTTC; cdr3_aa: CASSSSYGSGIPLYGYTF
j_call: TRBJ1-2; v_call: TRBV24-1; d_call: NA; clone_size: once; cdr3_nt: TGTGCCACCAGTGATCCGCAGGACGCTGGCTACACCTTC; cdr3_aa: CATSDPQDAGYTF
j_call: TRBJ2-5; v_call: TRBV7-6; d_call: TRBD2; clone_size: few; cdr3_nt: TGTGCTAGCAGCCAAACGACTAGCCCTAGGGAGACCCAGTACTTC; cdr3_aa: CASSQTTSPRETQYF
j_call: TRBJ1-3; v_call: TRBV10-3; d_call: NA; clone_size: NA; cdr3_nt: TGTGCCATCAGTGCTGGAAACACCATATATTTT; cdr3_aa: CAISAGNTIYF
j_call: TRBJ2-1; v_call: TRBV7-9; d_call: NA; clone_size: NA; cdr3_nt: TGTGCCAGCAGCGTTTGGGACTACAATGAGCAGTTCTTC; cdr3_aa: CASSVWDYNEQFF
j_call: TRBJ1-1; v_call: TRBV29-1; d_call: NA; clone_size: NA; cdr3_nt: TGCAGCGTTGTGGGGCGAGACACTGAAGCTTTCTTT; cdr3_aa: CSVVGRDTEAFF
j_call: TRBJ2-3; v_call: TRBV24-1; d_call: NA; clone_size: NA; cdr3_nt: TGTGCCACCAGTGATGGATACGGGGCGCAGTATTTT; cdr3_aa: CATSDGYGAQYF
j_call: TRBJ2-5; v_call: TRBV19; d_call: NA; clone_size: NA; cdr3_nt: TGTGCCAGTAGTGCCATACAGGGTAACCAAGAGACCCAGTACTTC; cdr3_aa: CASSAIQGNQETQYF
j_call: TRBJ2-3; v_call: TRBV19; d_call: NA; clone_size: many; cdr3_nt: TGTGCCAGTAGTATAGTCCTATTAGATACGCAGTATTTT; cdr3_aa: CASSIVLLDTQYF
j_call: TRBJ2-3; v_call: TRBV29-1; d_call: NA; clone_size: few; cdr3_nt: TGCAGCGTTGAACAAGCGACAGATACGCAGTATTTT; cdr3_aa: CSVEQATDTQYF
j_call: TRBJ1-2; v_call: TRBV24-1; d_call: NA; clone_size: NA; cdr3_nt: TGTGCCGCCAGTGAAAGCCAGGCTCGGGGCTACACCTTC; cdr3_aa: CAASESQARGYTF
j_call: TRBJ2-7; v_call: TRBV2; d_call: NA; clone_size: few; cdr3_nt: TGTGCCAGCCCAGACTACGAGCAGTACTTC; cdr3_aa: CASPDYEQYF
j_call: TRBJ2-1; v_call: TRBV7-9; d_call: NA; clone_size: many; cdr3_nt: TGTGCCAGCAGCTCCAACGACAGGTTTGGAAATGAGCAGTTCTTC; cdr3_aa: CASSSNDRFGNEQFF
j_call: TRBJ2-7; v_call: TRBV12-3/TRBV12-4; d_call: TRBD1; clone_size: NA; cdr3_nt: TGTGCCAGCAGCCGATCCGGGACAGTAACCTACGAGCAGTACTTC; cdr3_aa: CASSRSGTVTYEQYF
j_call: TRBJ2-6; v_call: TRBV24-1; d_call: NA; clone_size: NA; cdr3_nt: TGTGCCACCAGTGATCCTGCATTACCTGGGGCCAACGTCCTGACTTTC; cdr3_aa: CATSDPALPGANVLTF
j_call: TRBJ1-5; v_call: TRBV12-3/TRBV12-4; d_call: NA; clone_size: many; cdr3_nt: TGTGCCAGCAGTTTCCCGGGGGGAACGGGAGAGACCCAGCATTTT; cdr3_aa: CASSFPGGTGETQHF
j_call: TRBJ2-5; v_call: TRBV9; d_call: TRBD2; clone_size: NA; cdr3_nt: TGTGCTAGCAGCTTAGAGGTGAGGCGGGGGGGCGAGTACTTC; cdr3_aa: CASSLEVRRGGEYF
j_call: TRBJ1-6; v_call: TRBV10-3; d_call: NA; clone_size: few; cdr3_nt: TGTGCCATCAGTGAAACCCTTGATTCACCCCTCCACTTT; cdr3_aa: CAISETLDSPLHF
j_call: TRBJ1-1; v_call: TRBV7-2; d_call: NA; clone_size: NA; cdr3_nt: TGTGCCAGCAGCTCGGACAGTAGATACACTGAAGCTTTCTTT; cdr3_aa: CASSSDSRYTEAFF
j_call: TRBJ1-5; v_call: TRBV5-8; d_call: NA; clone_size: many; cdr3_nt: TGTGCCAGCAGCTTCCTGTATAGCAATCAGCCCCAGCATTTT; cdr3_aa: CASSFLYSNQPQHF
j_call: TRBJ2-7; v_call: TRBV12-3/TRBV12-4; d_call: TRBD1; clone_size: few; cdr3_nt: TGTGCCAGCAGCCTTGGACAGGGTTCGGGCGAGCAGTACTTC; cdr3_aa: CASSLGQGSGEQYF
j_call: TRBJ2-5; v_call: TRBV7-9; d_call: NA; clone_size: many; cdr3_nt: TGTGCCAGCAGCATCACAGGGTACCAAGAGACCCAGTACTTC; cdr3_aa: CASSITGYQETQYF
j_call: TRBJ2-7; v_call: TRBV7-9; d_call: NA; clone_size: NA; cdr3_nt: TGTGCCAGCAGCCCGGAGGGGGCATCCTACGAGCAGTACTTC; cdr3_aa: CASSPEGASYEQYF
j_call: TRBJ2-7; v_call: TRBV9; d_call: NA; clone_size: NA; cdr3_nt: TGTGCCAGCAGCCAGACCCCCTACGAGCAGTACTTC; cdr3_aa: CASSQTPYEQYF
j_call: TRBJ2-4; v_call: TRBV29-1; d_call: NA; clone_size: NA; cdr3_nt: TGCAGCGTTGAGGCGTATGCCTTTGGCCAAAACATTCAGTACTTC; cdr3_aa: CSVEAYAFGQNIQYF
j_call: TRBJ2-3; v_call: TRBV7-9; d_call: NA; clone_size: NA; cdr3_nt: TGTGCCATGGGGGACGGGGGACGGGCCCATAGCACAGATACGCAGTATTTT; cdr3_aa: CAMGDGGRAHSTDTQYF
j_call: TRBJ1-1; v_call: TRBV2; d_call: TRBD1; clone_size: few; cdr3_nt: TGTGCCAGCAGAGGACAGGGGCTTAACACTGAAGCTTTCTTT; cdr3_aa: CASRGQGLNTEAFF
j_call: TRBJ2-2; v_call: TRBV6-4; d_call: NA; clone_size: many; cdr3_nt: TGTGCCAGCAGTGTAACAGGCACCGGGGAGCTGTTTTTT; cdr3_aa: CASSVTGTGELFF
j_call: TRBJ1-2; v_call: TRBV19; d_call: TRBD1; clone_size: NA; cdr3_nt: TGTGCCAGTAGTATAGTCCCCGAGGCAGGGGGGACTGGCTACACCTTC; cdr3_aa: CASSIVPEAGGTGYTF
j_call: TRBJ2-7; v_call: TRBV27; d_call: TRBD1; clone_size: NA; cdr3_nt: TGTGCCAGCAGTCGCGGCCGGGACAGGGATGTATACGAGCAGTACTTC; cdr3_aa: CASSRGRDRDVYEQYF